The 20 T cell receptor beta chains in this list originate from one sample, sequenced in a study of blood T cells in healthy people across ages. A sample-barcoded 5' primer and a J-beta primer mix were used in a second PCR of about 7 to 12 cycles. TCRdb fed the 5' RACE reads into MiXCR, producing one record per CDR3 protein. The sample holds roughly 1.9 million distinct CDR3 sequences; more than 35% are singletons and the top ten take about 21%. The sample taken for sequencing was blood. Receptor source: a human donor in good health.

The chain recombines TRBV6-2 or TRBV6-3 with TRBJ2-5, with D maybe TRBD1 (6 bases). The germline CDR1 and CDR2 sequences are MNHEY and SVGEGT. V lost 6 bases to trimming and J lost 5 bases, with 16 bases between them. This CDR3 spans 14 amino acids. The CDR3 protein is CASRPLQGEETQYF. The CDR3 DNA is TGTGCCAGCAGACCTTTACAGGGTGAGGAGACCCAGTACTTC.

This sequence joins TRBV27 and TRBJ2-5, with TRBD2 matching 13 bases. Per the germline V gene, CDR1 is MNHEY and CDR2 is SMNVEV (reference sequence). The junction had 15 bases not matched to a gene; V was cut back by 6 bases and J by 11 bases. The CDR3 spans 16 residues. The CDR3 DNA follows: TGTGCCAGCAGCCCGATCCTGCGGACTAGCGGGGGAGAGCAGTACTTC. Translated: CASSPILRTSGGEQYF.

This clonotype was detected only a few times. The chain links TRBV6-6 to TRBJ1-2; D is ambiguous. Trimming stripped 1 base from V and 7 bases from J, with 22 bases between. Germline V lookup: CDR1 MNHNY, CDR2 SVGAGI (reference sequence). The CDR3 loop spans 17 amino acids. CDR3 in amino acids: CASSYFEKGHKTSGYTF. The CDR3, as DNA: TGTGCCAGCAGTTACTTCGAAAAGGGTCACAAAACGAGTGGCTACACCTTC.

This clonotype was found a few times. The chain recombines TRBV5-4 with TRBJ1-1; TRBD1 aligns across 12 bases. CDR1 SGHNT and CDR2 YYREEE come from the germline V gene (reference sequence). The CDR3 spans 17 residues. Trimming at V came to 0 bases and at J to 4 bases, leaving 7 bases not matched to a gene. The CDR3 sequence: CASSLVGTGGMGTEAFF. The CDR3 DNA reads TGTGCCAGCAGCTTGGTGGGGACAGGGGGCATGGGCACTGAAGCTTTCTTT. The whole variable domain, filled in from reference TRBV5-4 and TRBJ1-1, reads ETGVTQSPTHLIKTRGQQVTLRCSSQSGHNTVSWYQQALGQGPQFIFQYYREEENGRGNFPPRFSGLQFPNYSSELNVNALELDDSALYLCASSLVGTGGMGTEAFFGQGTRLTVV.

The chain employs TRBV3-1 and TRBJ2-3, with 7 bases identical to TRBD2. The CDR3 extends over 16 amino acids. Germline loops: CDR1 LGHDT, CDR2 YNNKEL (reference sequence). Trimming cost V 8 bases and J 2 bases; bases outside gene matches: 13. The CDR3 DNA reads as TGTGCCAGCCAAGGTCTAGCGGAGGAAATCACAGATACGCAGTATTTT. Translation gives CASQGLAEEITDTQYF.

The chain has TRBV12-3 or TRBV12-4 and TRBJ1-1; D is unresolved. The CDR3 consists of 13 residues. Trimming stripped 5 bases from V and 7 bases from J, with 14 bases between. CDR3 loop: CASSPINSYEAFF. The CDR3 region has the DNA TGTGCCAGCAGTCCGATCAACAGCTATGAAGCTTTCTTT.

The rearrangement joins TRBV7-2 to TRBJ2-7; D not certain. The V end lost 4 bases, the J end lost 3 bases, and 13 bases lay between the germline ends. Germline V lookup: CDR1 SGHTA, CDR2 FQGNSA. This CDR3 comprises 14 residues. The chain's CDR3 is CASSSYLWVYEQYF. In nucleotides, the CDR3 is TGTGCCAGCAGCTCTTATCTGTGGGTCTACGAGCAGTACTTC.

J is TRBJ1-6 and V is TRBV7-8, with D unclear. Trimming removed 2 bases at V and 8 bases at J, with 13 bases between. The V gene's germline CDR1 is SGHVS and CDR2 FQNEAQ. CDR3 length equals 15 residues. The CDR3 loop reads CASSLTTEADSPLHF. The CDR3 region has the DNA TGTGCCAGCAGCTTAACCACGGAGGCTGATTCACCCCTCCACTTT. Drawing the rest from reference TRBV7-8 and TRBJ1-6, the complete variable domain is GAGVSQSPRYKVAKRGQDVALRCDPISGHVSLFWYQQALGQGPEFLTYFQNEAQLDKSGLPSDRFFAERPEGSVSTLKIQRTQQEDSAVYLCASSLTTEADSPLHFGNGTRLTVT.

The gene calls are TRBV15 and TRBJ2-1; TRBD2 is a possible D gene (5 bases). There are 19 residues in the CDR3. Germline values: CDR1 LNHNV, CDR2 YYDKDF (reference sequence). The V and J ends lost 0 bases and 4 bases respectively, with 22 bases between them. In DNA, the CDR3 is TGTGCCACCAGCAGAGATCTGGCTTGGATGGCGGGTGAATACAATGAGCAGTTCTTC. This gives the protein CATSRDLAWMAGEYNEQFF.

This sequence joins TRBV9 and TRBJ2-3; TRBD2 agrees at 14 bases. Germline V CDR1 and CDR2: SGDLS, YYNGEE. The CDR3 totals 18 residues. V lost 6 bases to trimming and J lost 4 bases; unmatched junction nucleotides: 13. The CDR3 region is CASTKGLAGASYADTQYF. CDR3 nucleotides: TGTGCCAGCACCAAGGGACTAGCGGGGGCCTCCTACGCAGATACGCAGTATTTT.

J is TRBJ2-4 and V is TRBV29-1; 8 nucleotides align to TRBD1. The J call is doubtful: the DNA matches TRBJ2-7 better. This CDR3 has 12 residues. The germline CDR1 and CDR2 sequences are SQVTM and ANQGSEA. In DNA form, the CDR3 reads TGCAGCGTTGGACAGGGGAGCCGCGAGCAGTACTTC. Its protein is CSVGQGSREQYF.

V is TRBV3-1 and J is TRBJ2-7; the match to TRBD1 covers 10 bases. The ends lost 1 base at V and 0 bases at J; junction bases unmatched: 3. Germline CDR1 reads LGHDT; CDR2 reads YNNKEL (reference sequence). This CDR3 has 16 amino acids. The CDR3 here is CASSQVGTGVSYEQYF. The DNA of the CDR3 is TGTGCCAGCAGCCAAGTGGGGACAGGGGTCTCCTACGAGCAGTACTTC.

Notes on this clonotype: A read error may produce the germline difference seen at one junction end. The J gene is TRBJ1-2, the V gene TRBV7-3; 7 bases match TRBD1. In germline, CDR1 is SGHTA, CDR2 FQGTGA. The CDR3 sequence is 15 residues long. The CDR3 bases are TGTGCCAGCAGCTCACAACAGGGGAGCCTAGGTGGCCACACCTTC. This translates into CASSSQQGSLGGHTF.

V usage is TRBV29-1 and J usage is TRBJ1-2; 9 nucleotides align to TRBD1. CDR3 length: 13 amino acids. Germline V gene sequence: CDR1 SQVTM, CDR2 ANQGSEA. V gave up 7 bases and J gave up 2 bases; unmatched junction bases: 5. Here the CDR3 DNA reads TGCAGCGCTAGGACAGGGGAAAACTATGGCTACACCTTC. Its protein is CSARTGENYGYTF.

The chain joins TRBV12-3 or TRBV12-4 to TRBJ2-1; D is undetermined. There are 12 residues in the CDR3. V shed 6 bases and J shed 8 bases, with 11 bases lying between them. The CDR3 nucleotides are TGTGCCAGCAGCGCTCTAGTTTATGAGCAGTTCTTC. This sequence encodes CASSALVYEQFF.

This clonotype was counted between two and nine times. The chain has TRBV29-1 and TRBJ2-7; tentatively, D is TRBD1 or TRBD2 (5 bases each). V was trimmed by 4 bases and J by 1 base, leaving 14 bases between them. The germline gives CDR1 SQVTM, CDR2 ANQGSEA. This CDR3 has 14 amino acids. CDR3 in DNA: TGCAGCGTTGGCCGGGACCTCTCTTCCTACGAGCAGTACTTC. It yields the protein CSVGRDLSSYEQYF.

The CDR3 DNA follows: TGCGCCAGCAGCGCGACAGGGTTCGTTAATTCACCCCTCCACTTT. Its protein product is CASSATGFVNSPLHF. The chain carries TRBV5-1 and TRBJ1-6; 7 nucleotides match TRBD1. CDR3 size: 15 residues. Germline loops: CDR1 SGHRS, CDR2 YFSETQ. The V gene end was trimmed by 4 bases and the J gene end by 6 bases; junction bases not matched to a gene: 7.

This rearrangement joins TRBV6-2 or TRBV6-3 to TRBJ1-1, with TRBD1 matching 10 bases. This CDR3 is 13 amino acids long. CDR1 is MNHEY and CDR2 is SVGEGT in the germline V gene. Germline trimming cut 6 bases from V and 7 bases from J; bases unmatched to any gene: 5. The CDR3 DNA reads TGTGCCAGCAGGGGGACAGGGGTCGATGAAGCTTTCTTT. This codes for CASRGTGVDEAFF.

This clonotype was counted only a few times. This chain joins TRBV28 and TRBJ1-4; 7 nucleotides match TRBD1. Germline V lookup: CDR1 MDHEN, CDR2 SYDVKM. V lost 5 bases, J lost 4 bases, and 10 bases stayed unmatched. The CDR3 extends over 16 amino acids. Written as DNA, the CDR3 is TGTGCCAGCAGTACCACAGGGGCCAGGCTTAATGAAAAACTGTTTTTT. Amino acids: CASSTTGARLNEKLFF. Filled out from reference TRBV28 and TRBJ1-4, the complete variable domain reads DVKVTQSSRYLVKRTGEKVFLECVQDMDHENMFWYRQDPGLGLRLIYFSYDVKMKEKGDIPEGYSVSREKKERFSLILESASTNQTSMYLCASSTTGARLNEKLFFGSGTQLSVL.

This chain connects TRBV9 to TRBJ2-3; maybe TRBD2 (5 bases). Trimming took off 3 bases at V and 6 bases at J, with 14 bases between the two ends. The CDR3 totals 14 residues. The germline gives CDR1 SGDLS, CDR2 YYNGEE. The CDR3, as DNA: TGTGCCAGCAGCGAGCCTCGGAGGAGGGATACGCAGTATTTT. Translation gives CASSEPRRRDTQYF.